This passage covers 31 T cell receptor beta chains from one sample sequenced in a study of blood T cell repertoires in COVID-19. The method was immunoSEQ multiplex PCR; TCRdb's version includes in-frame clones alone and lacks a portion of them. The sample contains some 180,000 clones, 88% of which appear only once. Material for sequencing was peripheral blood. The receptors originated from a man aged 50 or older who had recovered from COVID-19.

V usage is TRBV12-3 or TRBV12-4 and J usage is TRBJ1-1; tentatively, D is TRBD1 (6 bases). The CDR3 consists of 13 residues. V gave up 7 bases and J gave up 4 bases, with 13 bases separating them. In nucleotides, the CDR3 is TGTGCCAGCACACTATACAGGGCCACTGAAGCTTTCTTT. Its protein is CASTLYRATEAFF.

J is TRBJ1-5 and V is TRBV4-1, with a possible D match to TRBD1 (6 bases). Trimming cost V 2 bases and J 6 bases, with 17 bases left between them. This CDR3 region has 16 residues. CDR1 is MGHRA, CDR2 YSYEKL, per germline. The CDR3 protein is CASSQPRTVRGQPQHF. In nucleotides, the CDR3 is TGCGCCAGCAGCCAACCGAGGACAGTCCGGGGTCAGCCCCAGCATTTT.

The chain uses TRBV5-1 and TRBJ2-2, with TRBD1 matching over 8 bases. V lost 7 bases to trimming and J lost 8 bases; unmatched junction nucleotides: 10. This CDR3 comprises 14 residues. In germline, CDR1 is SGHRS, CDR2 YFSETQ. The CDR3 loop reads CASGQGRNGGELFF. CDR3 sequence (DNA): TGCGCCAGCGGACAGGGACGGAACGGGGGGGAGCTGTTTTTT. Together with reference TRBV5-1 and TRBJ2-2, the CDR3 gives the full variable domain: KAGVTQTPRYLIKTRGQQVTLSCSPISGHRSVSWYQQTPGQGLQFLFEYFSETQRNKGNFPGRFSGRQFSNSRSEMNVSTLELGDSALYLCASGQGRNGGELFFGEGSRLTVL.

This sequence joins TRBV6-6 and TRBJ1-1; TRBD1 matches at 7 bases. Trimming removed 0 bases from V and 4 bases from J; junction bases left unmatched: 5. Per the germline V gene, CDR1 is MNHNY and CDR2 is SVGAGI (reference sequence). The CDR3 contains 15 residues. Here the CDR3 reads CASSYSTGSFTEAFF. The DNA for the CDR3 is TGTGCCAGCAGTTACTCGACAGGGTCATTCACTGAAGCTTTCTTT.

This chain uses TRBV6-2 or TRBV6-3 with TRBJ2-7, with 8 nucleotides matching TRBD2. The germline V gene encodes CDR1 MNHEY and CDR2 SVGEGT. Losses at the gene ends were 3 bases for V and 1 base for J; bases not matched to a gene: 5. This CDR3 region has 15 residues. The CDR3 is CASSYVAGLSYEQYF. CDR3 in DNA: TGTGCCAGCAGTTATGTAGCGGGACTTTCCTACGAGCAGTACTTC.

V and J are TRBV3-1 (or the pseudogene TRBV3-2) and TRBJ2-3; TRBD1 aligns across 7 bases. The CDR3 sequence is 15 residues long. Germline V CDR1 and CDR2: LGHDT, YNNKEL (reference sequence). V trimming: 1 base; J trimming: 6 bases; junction bases outside the gene matches: 7. The CDR3 is CASSQVGGRGDTQYF. The CDR3 DNA follows: TGTGCCAGCAGCCAAGTAGGGGGCCGCGGGGATACGCAGTATTTT.

This clone was detected once. The chain employs TRBV11-2 and TRBJ1-2, with 8 bases aligning to TRBD1. The CDR3 contains 17 residues. CDR1 and CDR2 from the germline V gene are SGHAT and FQNNGV. After removal of 0 bases from V and 2 bases from J, the junction contained 8 bases not matched to a gene. CDR3 region: CASSLEASQGGNYGYTF. CDR3 nucleotide sequence: TGTGCCAGCAGCTTAGAGGCCTCACAGGGGGGAAACTATGGCTACACCTTC.

The chain combines TRBV4-3 with TRBJ1-2; no firm D call. The V end was cut by 2 bases, the J end by 8 bases, with 12 bases between. Germline V CDR1 and CDR2: LGHNA, YSLEER. The CDR3 runs to 13 residues. The CDR3 sequence is CASSQTRVGGYTF. The DNA of the CDR3 is TGCGCCAGCAGCCAAACCCGGGTTGGGGGCTACACCTTC.

J is TRBJ2-3 and V is TRBV5-1; TRBD2 matches 14 bases. CDR1 is SGHRS, CDR2 YFSETQ, per germline. V was clipped by 4 bases and J by 4 bases; unmatched bases: 14. The CDR3 is made up of 19 amino acids. The CDR3 coding sequence is TGCGCCAGCAGCCCGACCGGGGGACTAGCGGGAGTTCGGCCAGATACGCAGTATTTT. Protein sequence: CASSPTGGLAGVRPDTQYF.

The chain uses TRBV3-1 (or the pseudogene TRBV3-2) and TRBJ2-2; D is ambiguous. Germline lookup yields CDR1 LGHDT and CDR2 YNNKEL (reference sequence). Deletions cut 4 bases from V and 0 bases from J, with 12 bases between. This CDR3 has 16 amino acids. The CDR3 DNA reads as TGTGCCAGCAGCCTCTGGGCAGGCACGAACACCGGGGAGCTGTTTTTT. Protein: CASSLWAGTNTGELFF.

DNA of the CDR3: TGTGCCAGCAGCACCAGGACAGGGGGCACAACAGATACGCAGTATTTT. It specifies CASSTRTGGTTDTQYF. J is TRBJ2-3 and V is TRBV5-6, with TRBD1 matching 11 bases. CDR3 length: 16 amino acids. The junction had 7 bases not matched to a gene; V was cut back by 4 bases and J by 3 bases. The germline V gene has CDR1 SGHDT and CDR2 YYEEEE.

The chain employs TRBV4-1 and TRBJ1-1, with 7 positions matching TRBD1. V lost 0 bases, J lost 4 bases, and 5 bases stayed unmatched. CDR1 is MGHRA, CDR2 YSYEKL, per germline. This CDR3 is built from 15 residues. The CDR3 loop is CASSQEGRGTTEAFF. The CDR3 nucleotides read TGCGCCAGCAGCCAAGAAGGCAGGGGGACCACTGAAGCTTTCTTT.

The V and J genes are TRBV10-3 and TRBJ1-1, with D hard to call. The CDR3 extends over 11 amino acids. Trimming left V 3 bases short and J 8 bases short, with 7 bases between. Germline V gene data show CDR1 as ENHRY and CDR2 as SYGVKD. This chain's CDR3 is CAISEAKEAFF. CDR3 DNA: TGTGCCATCAGTGAAGCTAAAGAAGCTTTCTTT.

This chain's CDR3 is CASSLGLVSYNEQFF. CDR3 DNA: TGTGCCAGCAGTCTGGGACTAGTCTCCTACAATGAGCAGTTCTTC. The chain recombines TRBV27 with TRBJ2-1; 8 bases map to TRBD2. The ends lost 5 bases at V and 0 bases at J; junction bases unmatched: 3. This CDR3 has 15 amino acids. The germline CDR1 and CDR2 sequences are MNHEY and SMNVEV (reference sequence).

The V gene is TRBV5-1, the J gene TRBJ1-5; possible D gene TRBD1, 5 bases. Germline CDR1 SGHRS, CDR2 YFSETQ. Trimming cost V 1 base and J 4 bases, with 9 bases left between them. The CDR3 length is 14 residues. The CDR3 loop reads CASSLSGKNQPQHF. CDR3 nucleotides: TGCGCCAGCAGCTTGTCAGGGAAGAATCAGCCCCAGCATTTT.

The CDR3 coding sequence is TGTGCCAGCCAGACAGGGAATATCCACGAGCAGTACTTC. Encoded protein: CASQTGNIHEQYF. V is TRBV27 and J is TRBJ2-7; 7 bases are a match to TRBD1. CDR1 is MNHEY, CDR2 SMNVEV, per germline (reference sequence). The length of the CDR3 is 13 residues. Trimming at V came to 8 bases and at J to 5 bases, leaving 9 bases not matched to a gene.

The chain uses TRBV7-9 and TRBJ1-2; TRBD1 aligns across 7 bases. Trimming at V came to 7 bases and at J to 3 bases, leaving 5 bases not matched to a gene. This CDR3 is built from 13 residues. Germline CDR1 and CDR2: SEHNR and FQNEAQ (reference sequence). The CDR3 DNA reads as TGTGCCAGCAATAAGGGGACAGACTATGGCTACACCTTC. Translation gives CASNKGTDYGYTF. Filled out from reference TRBV7-9 and TRBJ1-2, the complete variable domain reads DTGVSQNPRHKITKRGQNVTFRCDPISEHNRLYWYRQTLGQGPEFLTYFQNEAQLEKSRLLSDRFSAERPKGSFSTLEIQRTEQGDSAMYLCASNKGTDYGYTFGSGTRLTVV.

This clone has only one observation. The chain recombines TRBV28 with TRBJ2-7, with 11 bases that match TRBD1. V lost 4 bases to trimming and J lost 7 bases; unmatched junction nucleotides: 9. This CDR3 contains 15 residues. CDR1 and CDR2 (germline): MDHEN, SYDVKM. CDR3 loop: CASSSPGTGGGEQYF. The CDR3, as DNA: TGTGCCAGCAGTTCCCCCGGGACAGGGGGTGGGGAGCAGTACTTC.

This chain connects TRBV2 to TRBJ2-7; TRBD2 might be the D (5 bases). Germline V lookup: CDR1 SNHLY, CDR2 FYNNEI. The V gene lost 4 bases and the J gene lost 2 bases, with 21 bases spanning the gap. The CDR3 spans 17 residues. In DNA form, the CDR3 reads TGTGCCAGCAGTGGACCGTTGGACGGCGGGCGCACCTACGAGCAGTACTTC. It yields the protein CASSGPLDGGRTYEQYF.

V is TRBV4-1 and J is TRBJ2-5; maybe TRBD2 (6 bases). The CDR3 consists of 16 residues. Germline V lookup: CDR1 MGHRA, CDR2 YSYEKL. Trimming removed 0 bases at V and 0 bases at J, with 11 bases between. The CDR3 nucleotides are TGCGCCAGCAGCCAAGAAGGACTATCTTACCAAGAGACCCAGTACTTC. It translates to CASSQEGLSYQETQYF.

The V call is TRBV18, the J call TRBJ1-3, with 7 bases that match TRBD1. Trimming took 2 bases from V and 4 from J; bases not matched to a gene: 8. CDR1 and CDR2 from the germline V gene are KGHSH and LQKENI. This CDR3 region has 16 residues. CDR3 region: CASSPKPTGTGNTIYF. CDR3 DNA: TGTGCCAGCTCACCAAAACCGACAGGGACAGGAAACACCATATATTTT.

The rearrangement joins TRBV7-9 to TRBJ2-5, with 10 bases that match TRBD1. There are 14 residues in the CDR3. V shed 5 bases and J 5 bases; nucleotides not matched to a gene: 5. CDR1 SEHNR and CDR2 FQNEAQ come from the germline V gene (reference sequence). Written as DNA, the CDR3 is TGTGCCAGCAGCGCGACAGGGGGCGCGGAGACCCAGTACTTC. Its protein is CASSATGGAETQYF.

V is TRBV4-3 and J is TRBJ1-1; no firm D call. V lost 0 bases to trimming and J lost 5 bases, with 4 bases between them. The germline V gene encodes CDR1 LGHNA and CDR2 YSLEER. This CDR3 is 12 amino acids long. CDR3 in amino acids: CASSQDRTEAFF. CDR3 DNA sequence: TGCGCCAGCAGCCAAGACAGAACTGAAGCTTTCTTT.

The chain uses TRBV3-1 (or the pseudogene TRBV3-2) and TRBJ1-6; a possible D gene is TRBD1 (5 bases). Looked up from germline, CDR1 is LGHDT and CDR2 is YNNKEL (reference sequence). Trimming took 4 bases from V and 9 from J, leaving 19 bases between them. This CDR3 spans 16 amino acids. CDR3 protein: CASSRDDWGGGSPLHF. The DNA for the CDR3 is TGTGCCAGCAGCCGAGATGACTGGGGGGGTGGTTCACCCCTCCACTTT.

This rearrangement joins TRBV11-2 to TRBJ2-3; TRBD2 is a possible D gene (7 bases). The CDR3 loop spans 15 amino acids. Trimming took off 0 bases at V and 3 bases at J, with 10 bases between the two ends. Germline V gene lookup returns CDR1 SGHAT and CDR2 FQNNGV. CDR3 sequence (DNA): TGTGCCAGCAGCTTAGAGGGGGGGGCAACAGATACGCAGTATTTT. This translates into CASSLEGGATDTQYF.

This clone was detected once. The chain couples TRBV6-6 to TRBJ1-2, with TRBD1 matching over 7 bases. The CDR3 has 14 residues. The V segment lost 4 bases and the J segment 4 bases; nucleotides outside the gene matches: 6. CDR1 is MNHNY and CDR2 is SVGAGI in the germline V gene (reference sequence). CDR3 region: CASSSHRGGYGYTF. Written as DNA, the CDR3 is TGTGCCAGCAGTTCCCACAGGGGCGGCTATGGCTACACCTTC.

The rearrangement joins TRBV4-3 to TRBJ2-2; D is possibly TRBD1 (5 bases). The germline V and J ends were trimmed by 1 base and 4 bases, with 13 bases remaining between them. The V gene's germline CDR1 is LGHNA and CDR2 YSLEER. CDR3 length: 16 amino acids. DNA for the CDR3: TGCGCCAGCAGCCAAGGGCCGACAGTAGTCACCGGGGAGCTGTTTTTT. Protein product: CASSQGPTVVTGELFF.

This chain connects TRBV7-8 to TRBJ1-2; tentative D call: TRBD1 (6 bases). Per germline, CDR1 SGHVS and CDR2 FQNEAQ. The V gene lost 4 bases and the J gene lost 2 bases, with 11 bases spanning the gap. The CDR3 has 14 residues. CDR3 DNA sequence: TGTGCCAGCAGCTCATTGGACAGCAACTATGGCTACACCTTC. As protein: CASSSLDSNYGYTF. The whole variable domain, remainder taken from reference TRBV7-8 and TRBJ1-2, is GAGVSQSPRYKVAKRGQDVALRCDPISGHVSLFWYQQALGQGPEFLTYFQNEAQLDKSGLPSDRFFAERPEGSVSTLKIQRTQQEDSAVYLCASSSLDSNYGYTFGSGTRLTVV.

The chain carries TRBV24-1 and TRBJ2-2, with TRBD1 identical over 7 bases. The length of the CDR3 is 15 residues. Trimming removed 8 bases from V and 2 bases from J; junction bases left unmatched: 7. From germline, CDR1 is KGHDR and CDR2 SFDVKD. This chain's CDR3 is CATNNRDSNTGELFF. CDR3 nucleotides: TGTGCCACCAACAACCGGGACAGTAACACCGGGGAGCTGTTTTTT.

The rearrangement uses TRBV18 and TRBJ2-6; 8 bases fit TRBD1. The germline CDR1 and CDR2 sequences are KGHSH and LQKENI. J gave up 1 base and V 5 bases, and 1 base lay outside the gene matches. The CDR3 sequence is 15 residues long. The CDR3 protein is CASSDRGSGANVLTF. The CDR3 region has the DNA TGTGCCAGCTCAGACAGGGGTTCTGGGGCCAACGTCCTGACTTTC.

The rearrangement links TRBV5-1 to TRBJ2-5; unclear D gene. This CDR3 is built from 13 residues. The germline gives CDR1 SGHRS, CDR2 YFSETQ. The V end was cut by 4 bases, the J end by 0 bases, with 7 bases between. The CDR3 coding sequence is TGCGCCAGCAGCAGCCCGGACCAAGAGACCCAGTACTTC. Translating gives CASSSPDQETQYF.